The rows below give T cell receptor beta chains drawn from one sample of a study of blood T cell repertoires in COVID-19. The data were produced by immunoSEQ multiplex PCR, yet TCRdb's version contains in-frame clones alone and is incomplete. This sample yields approximately 400,000 clones, of which 70% to 90% are seen a single time; over 9.5% belongs to the top ten. Sample: peripheral blood. The receptors come from a woman in her forties or fifties with COVID-19, enrolled during active disease. CDR3s include the opening cysteine and the closing phenylalanine or tryptophan.

v_gene	CDR3aa
TRBV7-9	CASSPDRTGNQPQHF
TRBV10-3	CAISESRGLSYGYTF
TRBV6-2/TRBV6-3	CASSLGQLNYGYTF
TRBV6-5	CASSYTGGDSPLHF
TRBV3-1/TRBV3-2	CASSPRGGSYGYTF
TRBV5-5	CASSLRGYEQYF
TRBV12-3/TRBV12-4	CASSFSGTDTQYF
TRBV6-5	CASSRTFESNQPQHF
TRBV6-5	CASSYGGTGWGYTF
TRBV5-1	CASSRGQANYGYTF
TRBV7-9	CASPGAGDNSPLHF
TRBV6-5	CASSPQAGLSELFF
TRBV12-3/TRBV12-4	CASRHRSEAFF
TRBV6-1	CASSEATGQATGELFF
TRBV3-1/TRBV3-2	CASARGLGNTIYF
TRBV5-1	CASSSYDRETDTQYF
TRBV28	CATFSGGRDNSPLHF
TRBV5-4	CASSRQGEPEAFF
TRBV28	CASSPPGIQPQHF
TRBV19	CASSIGGVGTEAFF
TRBV6-5	CASNKGGNSYNEQFF
TRBV19	CASSISRRGLDQPQHF
TRBV6-6	CASSYGLAGGTDTQYF
TRBV19	CASSGGTGPQPQHF
TRBV2	CASSRQSGQGYEQYF
TRBV10-3	CAISESRTGHESSYEQYF
TRBV15	CATSREWQGDTEAFF